The 10 T cell receptor beta chains below come from one sample, sequenced in a study of molecular identifiers for immune sequencing clone quantification. TCRdb itself ran the PCR reads through MiXCR, one entry per CDR3 protein. The sample has over 550,000 distinct CDR3 sequences, over 25% seen once. Input material: naive CD8+ T cells from blood, with Jurkat cell RNA spiked in. The subset is: FACS-sorted CD8+CD4-CCR7+CD45RA+ naive T cells. The receptors were sampled from a human donor in good health. Some libraries in this study had Jurkat cell RNA spiked in.

Only a few counts were recorded for this clonotype. The chain has TRBV20-1 and TRBJ1-1; 11 nucleotides align to TRBD1. This CDR3 spans 17 amino acids. The trim removed 5 bases at V and 6 bases at J, leaving 17 bases unmatched. Looked up from germline, CDR1 is DFQATT and CDR2 is SNEGSKA (reference sequence). The DNA of the CDR3 is TGCAGTGCTTGGCCACCCGGGACAGGGGGAAGGATGGCTGAAGCTTTCTTT. Its protein product is CSAWPPGTGGRMAEAFF.

This clonotype came up a few times. This chain joins TRBV27 and TRBJ2-5; TRBD2 matches at 9 bases. CDR3 length: 16 amino acids. The trim removed 6 bases at V and 1 base at J, leaving 9 bases unmatched. Germline CDR1 reads MNHEY; CDR2 reads SMNVEV (reference sequence). Here the CDR3 reads CASSDVLAGSQETQYF. The CDR3 DNA sequence: TGTGCCAGCAGCGACGTCCTAGCGGGGTCCCAAGAGACCCAGTACTTC.

This clonotype was seen many times. The chain links TRBV7-2 to TRBJ1-1, with a possible D match to TRBD1 (5 bases). In germline, CDR1 is SGHTA, CDR2 FQGNSA. CDR3 length equals 16 residues. Trimming shortened V by 2 bases and J by 0 bases, and 13 bases separated the two germline ends. The CDR3 loop reads CASSLLAGIMNTEAFF. DNA of the CDR3: TGTGCCAGCAGCTTACTAGCAGGGATCATGAACACTGAAGCTTTCTTT.

In this sample, this clonotype turned up many times. The chain is built from TRBV6-2 or TRBV6-3 and TRBJ2-7, with 11 bases that match TRBD2. The CDR3 has 14 residues. Unmatched junction bases numbered 4, after V lost 6 bases and J lost 3 bases. CDR1 is MNHEY and CDR2 is SVGEGT in the germline V gene. CDR3 in amino acids: CASRGLADFYEQYF. The CDR3, as DNA: TGTGCCAGCAGGGGACTAGCGGATTTCTACGAGCAGTACTTC.

Points on this clonotype: This likely comes from a read error, as the CDR3 has no conserved phenylalanine or tryptophan at its end. V gene TRBV19 combines with J gene TRBJ2-1; D is uncertain. The CDR3 spans 12 residues. Germline V CDR1 and CDR2: LNHDA, SQIVND (reference sequence). V shed 2 bases and J shed 8 bases, with 7 bases lying between them. CDR3 in DNA: TGTGCCAGTAGTATAAGCTGGGATGAGCAGTTCCTC. Protein sequence: CASSISWDEQFL.

A word on this clonotype: Its ends do not fully match the called genes, so a read error is possible. Here the CDR3 reads CARSSTPGDSGNTMYF. CDR3 bases: TGTGCCCGCAGCTCAACTCCAGGGGACTCTGGAAACACCATGTATTTT. The chain has TRBV7-9 and TRBJ1-3; tentatively, D is TRBD1 (6 bases). Germline V CDR1 and CDR2: SEHNR, FQNEAQ (reference sequence). The CDR3 loop spans 16 amino acids.

With respect to this clonotype: Given a much more abundant clone one base away, this may be a read error. The chain uses TRBV6-5 and TRBJ1-1; 8 bases align to TRBD1. The length of the CDR3 is 16 residues. CDR1 and CDR2 from the germline V gene are MNHEY and SVGAGI. The CDR3 loop reads CACSYSTTGVNTEAFF. The CDR3, as DNA: TGTGCCTGCAGTTACTCAACGACAGGGGTAAACACTGAAGCTTTCTTT.

This clonotype has at least ten counts. The V and J genes are TRBV27 and TRBJ2-3; D perhaps matches TRBD2 (5 bases). This CDR3 contains 15 residues. V was cut by 3 bases and J by 6 bases, with 16 bases left in between. Germline values: CDR1 MNHEY, CDR2 SMNVEV (reference sequence). The chain's CDR3 is CASSFNTRSGDTQYF. The CDR3 nucleotides read TGTGCCAGCAGTTTTAACACACGGTCGGGGGATACGCAGTATTTT.

About this clonotype itself: Just one base apart from a much larger clone, this may be a read error. The chain uses TRBV6-6 and TRBJ2-3, with D possibly TRBD1 on 6 matching bases. Germline V gene sequence: CDR1 MNHNY, CDR2 SVGAGI (reference sequence). This CDR3 region has 15 residues. V lost 5 bases and J lost 2, with 14 bases in between. For the CDR3, the DNA is TGTGCCAGCAGTCCCCGACAGGTATACACAGATACGCAGTATTTT. It encodes CASSPRQVYTDTQYF.

The V call is TRBV13, the J call TRBJ2-7; no definite D call. The V end lost 0 bases, the J end lost 3 bases, and 9 bases lay between the germline ends. Germline V gives CDR1 PRHDT, CDR2 FYEKMQ (reference sequence). The CDR3 has 14 residues. CDR3 residues: CASSLGHSYYEQYF. CDR3 coding DNA: TGTGCCAGCAGCTTAGGTCACAGCTACTACGAGCAGTACTTC.